This T cell receptor beta chain was identified in a study of naive and memory T cell subsets. Study-wide points: Especially in CD8 cells, naive repertoires contained a few larger clonotypes, possibly CD45RA-re-expressing memory cells.

An equimolar mix of two oligonucleotides served as the beta constant-region primer for TRBC1 and TRBC2. Ligated cDNA was amplified by four rounds of PCR with nested alpha and beta constant-region primers and SP2. In TCRdb, the UMI-ligation and nested PCR reads were re-called with MiXCR into one record per CDR3 protein. The sample has 98,000 or so distinct CDR3 sequences; more than 12% are singletons. This CDR3 is built from 16 residues. Germline V gives CDR1 LNHDA, CDR2 SQIVND (reference sequence). Germline trimming cut 1 base from V and 6 bases from J; bases unmatched to any gene: 7. On this clonotype: Its antigen is unidentified.

Sample: naive CD8+ T cells from blood. The origin of this receptor is a human donor in good health. This chain links TRBV19 with TRBJ2-1; 9 nucleotides match TRBD2. The CDR3 bases are TGTGCCAGTAGTATAGTTCACAGCGGGAGGTCCAATGAGCAGTTCTTC. It translates to CASSIVHSGRSNEQFF.